What follows are 18 T cell receptor beta chains derived from one specimen sequenced in a study of blood T cell repertoires in COVID-19. Data came from immunoSEQ multiplex PCR; TCRdb stores just in-frame clones and leaves some out. The sample lists 60,000 to 90,000 clones, approximately 92% occurring once. The sequencing sample was made of peripheral blood. The receptors were gathered from an elderly woman with acute or convalescent COVID-19.

This clone was seen just once. V and J are TRBV19 and TRBJ1-4, with unresolved D. This CDR3 region has 15 residues. CDR1 LNHDA and CDR2 SQIVND come from the germline V gene (reference sequence). V dropped 6 bases and J dropped 10 bases, with 21 bases sitting between them. The CDR3 nucleotides are TGTGCCAGTAGAGACTCGGGCCCTCCAGGAGGAAAACTGTTTTTT. Translation: CASRDSGPPGGKLFF.

This chain uses TRBV7-2 with TRBJ1-2, with 7 bases matching TRBD1. Trimming removed 5 bases from V and 4 bases from J; junction bases left unmatched: 7. The germline V gene encodes CDR1 SGHTA and CDR2 FQGNSA. CDR3 size: 14 residues. The CDR3 coding sequence is TGTGCCAGCAGCGCCGACAGGGTGTCCTATGGCTACACCTTC. It encodes CASSADRVSYGYTF. Drawing the rest from reference TRBV7-2 and TRBJ1-2, the complete variable domain is GAGVSQSPSNKVTEKGKDVELRCDPISGHTALYWYRQSLGQGLEFLIYFQGNSAPDKSGLPSDRFSAERTGGSVSTLTIQRTQQEDSAVYLCASSADRVSYGYTFGSGTRLTVV.

V usage is TRBV10-3 and J usage is TRBJ1-5, with D maybe TRBD1 (5 bases). Trimming stripped 5 bases from V and 0 bases from J, with 8 bases between. The germline gives CDR1 ENHRY, CDR2 SYGVKD. The CDR3 is 14 residues long. The CDR3 protein is CAISRQGSNQPQHF. CDR3 bases: TGTGCCATCAGTCGTCAGGGTAGCAATCAGCCCCAGCATTTT.

The chain employs TRBV12-3 or TRBV12-4 and TRBJ1-2; 7 positions agree with TRBD1. With 6 bases clipped from V and 3 bases from J, the junction kept 1 base outside the gene matches. There are 12 residues in the CDR3. CDR3 amino acids: CASRTGDYGYTF. CDR3 bases: TGTGCCAGCAGAACAGGGGACTATGGCTACACCTTC.

The V and J genes are TRBV4-2 and TRBJ1-3; D might be TRBD1 (5 bases). Per the germline V gene, CDR1 is LGHNA and CDR2 is YNFKEQ. With 3 bases removed from V and 2 bases from J, the gap between germline ends came to 14 bases. The CDR3 spans 16 residues. The CDR3 is CASSQESQATGNTIYF. CDR3 DNA sequence: TGTGCCAGCAGCCAGGAGTCACAGGCGACTGGAAACACCATATATTTT.

The V call is TRBV20-1, the J call TRBJ1-1; 9 bases are shared with TRBD1. The CDR3 extends over 17 amino acids. The germline V gene has CDR1 DFQATT and CDR2 SNEGSKA (reference sequence). V shed 3 bases, J shed 1 base, and the junction held 12 bases outside the gene matches. Here the CDR3 reads CSASHAGTGLANTEAFF. The CDR3 DNA reads TGCAGTGCTAGTCACGCCGGGACAGGGCTGGCGAACACTGAAGCTTTCTTT.

The chain uses TRBV4-2 and TRBJ1-4; D gene unclear. CDR3 size: 15 residues. CDR1 LGHNA and CDR2 YNFKEQ come from the germline V gene. Trimming took off 0 bases at V and 8 bases at J, with 13 bases between the two ends. CDR3 region: CASSQDLSQREKLFF. CDR3 nucleotides: TGTGCCAGCAGCCAAGACCTCTCCCAGAGGGAAAAACTGTTTTTT.

The genes are TRBV9 and TRBJ2-1; D is unclear. Trimming shortened V by 0 bases and J by 2 bases, and 9 bases separated the two germline ends. The V gene's germline CDR1 is SGDLS and CDR2 YYNGEE. The CDR3 extends over 15 amino acids. The CDR3 sequence is CASSVVQKPYNEQFF. The CDR3 DNA reads TGTGCCAGCAGCGTAGTACAGAAGCCCTACAATGAGCAGTTCTTC.

The CDR3 nucleotides are TGTGCCAGTAGAGGACAGGGCTACGAGCAGTACTTC. This gives the protein CASRGQGYEQYF. The chain recombines TRBV27 with TRBJ2-7; TRBD1 matches 8 bases. Trimming removed 9 bases from V and 3 bases from J; junction bases left unmatched: 4. The CDR3 consists of 12 residues. Germline V lookup: CDR1 MNHEY, CDR2 SMNVEV (reference sequence).

V gene TRBV11-3 combines with J gene TRBJ2-1; D not resolved. This CDR3 spans 13 amino acids. Germline CDR1 SGHNT, CDR2 YENEEA. Trimming took 1 base from V and 8 from J, leaving 9 bases between them. The DNA for the CDR3 is TGTGCCAGCAGCTTAGGGCCCCGTGATGAGCAGTTCTTC. Residues: CASSLGPRDEQFF.

The CDR3 reads CASSLAGINQPQHF. The CDR3 coding sequence is TGTGCCAGCAGCCTAGCTGGGATAAATCAGCCCCAGCATTTT. This chain uses TRBV6-5 with TRBJ1-5; D is undetermined. The V end lost 6 bases, the J end lost 4 bases, and 13 bases lay between the germline ends. The CDR3 consists of 14 residues. Germline loops: CDR1 MNHEY, CDR2 SVGAGI.

The V gene is TRBV7-9, the J gene TRBJ2-5, with D perhaps TRBD2 (6 bases). Germline V gene sequence: CDR1 SEHNR, CDR2 FQNEAQ (reference sequence). The CDR3 runs to 16 residues. V was cut by 3 bases and J by 2 bases, with 16 bases left in between. DNA of the CDR3: TGTGCCAGCAGCTTTGCGGGACGGGCTCCGCAAGAGACCCAGTACTTC. Translating gives CASSFAGRAPQETQYF.

This clone occurred once. The chain uses TRBV19 and TRBJ1-1, with 7 bases lining up with TRBD1. V lost 9 bases, J lost 1 base, and 8 bases stayed unmatched. CDR1 and CDR2 (germline): LNHDA, SQIVND (reference sequence). This CDR3 comprises 14 residues. In DNA, the CDR3 is TGTGCCAGCAAGACACAGGGGTCGAACACTGAAGCTTTCTTT. This gives the protein CASKTQGSNTEAFF.

As regards this clone: Other nucleotide sequences in the sample specify the same CDR3. The V call is TRBV6-2 or TRBV6-3, the J call TRBJ1-1, with a possible D match to TRBD1 (5 bases). This CDR3 is built from 13 residues. Looked up from germline, CDR1 is MNHEY and CDR2 is SVGEGT. V dropped 2 bases and J dropped 3 bases, with 7 bases sitting between them. The CDR3 bases are TGTGCCAGCAGTTACCAGGGATACACTGAAGCTTTCTTT. Encoded protein: CASSYQGYTEAFF.

V gene TRBV6-5 combines with J gene TRBJ2-2, with D possibly matching TRBD1 (6 bases). Germline lookup yields CDR1 MNHEY and CDR2 SVGAGI. Trimming left V 6 bases short and J 1 base short, with 12 bases between. This CDR3 is 15 amino acids long. The CDR3 reads CASSPGVGNTGELFF. The CDR3 bases are TGTGCCAGCAGCCCAGGGGTTGGGAACACCGGGGAGCTGTTTTTT.

This clone was seen a single time. The sample holds other DNA sequences that translate to the same CDR3. V and J are TRBV4-1 and TRBJ1-5; 8 bases match TRBD1. The CDR3 loop spans 17 amino acids. Germline V gives CDR1 MGHRA, CDR2 YSYEKL. Trimming cost V 0 bases and J 0 bases; bases outside gene matches: 4. CDR3 protein: CASSQDGDRYSNQPQHF. The CDR3 DNA sequence: TGCGCCAGCAGCCAAGATGGGGACAGGTATAGCAATCAGCCCCAGCATTTT.

The sample holds one count of this clone. The chain employs TRBV28 and TRBJ2-2; D is possibly TRBD2 (7 bases). The CDR3 loop spans 16 amino acids. CDR1 is MDHEN, CDR2 SYDVKM, per germline. The germline V and J ends were trimmed by 10 bases and 0 bases, with 18 bases remaining between them. CDR3 nucleotide sequence: TGTGCCACTCGAGAGGGGGGGACTCCGAACACCGGGGAGCTGTTTTTT. It yields the protein CATREGGTPNTGELFF. Full variable domain (remainder filled in from reference TRBV28 and TRBJ2-2): DVKVTQSSRYLVKRTGEKVFLECVQDMDHENMFWYRQDPGLGLRLIYFSYDVKMKEKGDIPEGYSVSREKKERFSLILESASTNQTSMYLCATREGGTPNTGELFFGEGSRLTVL.

The rearrangement joins TRBV5-1 to TRBJ1-6; perhaps TRBD1 as D (6 bases). Germline V CDR1 and CDR2: SGHRS, YFSETQ. The germline V and J ends were trimmed by 7 bases and 9 bases, with 14 bases remaining between them. CDR3 length equals 13 residues. CDR3 residues: CASSRDRSSPLHF. As DNA, the CDR3 is TGCGCCAGCTCGCGAGACAGGAGTTCACCCCTCCACTTT.